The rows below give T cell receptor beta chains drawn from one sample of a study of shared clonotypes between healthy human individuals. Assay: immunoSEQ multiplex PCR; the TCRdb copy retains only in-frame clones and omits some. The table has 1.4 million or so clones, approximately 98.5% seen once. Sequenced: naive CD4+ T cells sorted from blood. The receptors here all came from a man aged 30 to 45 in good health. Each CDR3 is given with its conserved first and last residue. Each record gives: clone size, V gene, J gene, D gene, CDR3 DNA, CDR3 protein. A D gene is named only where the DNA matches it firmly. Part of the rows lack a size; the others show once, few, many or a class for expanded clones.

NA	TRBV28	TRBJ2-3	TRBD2	TGTGCCAGCAGTTTAAATAGCGGGCTCGGGGGGGATACGCAGTATTTT	CASSLNSGLGGDTQYF
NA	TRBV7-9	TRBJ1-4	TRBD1	TGTGCCAGCAGCTTATCCAGGGGGTCGGGGGATGAAAAACTGTTTTTT	CASSLSRGSGDEKLFF
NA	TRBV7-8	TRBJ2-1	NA	TGTGCCAGCAGCGCCCTAGCGACCTACAATGAGCAGTTCTTC	CASSALATYNEQFF
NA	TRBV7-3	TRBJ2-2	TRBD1	TGTGCCAGCAGCGAGGCAGGGGGCAACACCGGGGAGCTGTTTTTT	CASSEAGGNTGELFF
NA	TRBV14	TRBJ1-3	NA	TGTGCCAGCAGCCAGACCAGGATCTTCTCTGGAAACACCATATATTTT	CASSQTRIFSGNTIYF
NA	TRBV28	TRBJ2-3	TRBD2	TGTGCCAGCAGTTCCGCTAGCGGATACACAGATACGCAGTATTTT	CASSSASGYTDTQYF
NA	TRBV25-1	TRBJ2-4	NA	TGTGCCAGCAGTACTACAGGGCTGGCCATTCAGTACTTC	CASSTTGLAIQYF
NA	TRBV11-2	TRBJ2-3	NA	TGTGCCAGCAGCTTTAGTAGGGGCACAGCTATCACAGATACGCAGTATTTT	CASSFSRGTAITDTQYF
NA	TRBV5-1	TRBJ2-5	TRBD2	TGCGCCAGCAGCCAAGGACGACTAGCGGGTTTGGATGAGACCCAGTACTTC	CASSQGRLAGLDETQYF
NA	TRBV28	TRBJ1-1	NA	TGTGCCAGCAGTTTTACGGCGAACACTGAAGCTTTCTTT	CASSFTANTEAFF
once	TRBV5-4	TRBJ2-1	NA	TGTGCCAGCAGCTTGGTGGAGGGTCGGCCGTCCTACAATGAGCAGTTCTTC	CASSLVEGRPSYNEQFF
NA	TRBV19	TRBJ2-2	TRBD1	TGTGCCAGTAGTCCGGGACAGGATTACACCGGGGAGCTGTTTTTT	CASSPGQDYTGELFF
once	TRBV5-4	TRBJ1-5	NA	TGTGCCAGCACCCCGCAACAACGGGTATCTAGCAATCAGCCCCAGCATTTT	CASTPQQRVSSNQPQHF
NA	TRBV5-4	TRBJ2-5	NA	TGTGCCAGCAGCTTGGGACCCCCAGGGGAGACCCAGTACTTC	CASSLGPPGETQYF
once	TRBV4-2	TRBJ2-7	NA	TGTGCCAGCAGCCAAGGGGTCGGGGCCATTCAATTCTACGAGCAGTACTTC	CASSQGVGAIQFYEQYF
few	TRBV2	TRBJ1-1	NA	TGTGCCAGCAGTGTCGGGGTAAACACTGAAGCTTTCTTT	CASSVGVNTEAFF
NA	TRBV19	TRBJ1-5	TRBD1	TGTGCCGGCAGTAAGGGGGCGGTCGGCAATCAGCCCCAGCATTTT	CAGSKGAVGNQPQHF
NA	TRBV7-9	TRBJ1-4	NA	TGTGCCAGCAGCTTAGGGGGGTCCAATGAAAAACTGTTTTTT	CASSLGGSNEKLFF
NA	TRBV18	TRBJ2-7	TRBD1	TGTGCCAGCTCACCAGGGACAGCTTCCTACGAGCAGTACTTC	CASSPGTASYEQYF
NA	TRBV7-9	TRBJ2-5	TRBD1	TGTGCCAGCAGCTTGGGGACAGGGGGAGAGACCCAGTACTTC	CASSLGTGGETQYF
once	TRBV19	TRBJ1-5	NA	TGTGCCAGTACCACTACAGGGTCCGATCGTCAGCCCCAGCATTTT	CASTTTGSDRQPQHF
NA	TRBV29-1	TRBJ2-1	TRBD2	TGCAGCGTTGGGATTTTAGCGGGAGGGCTCGATGAGCAGTTCTTC	CSVGILAGGLDEQFF
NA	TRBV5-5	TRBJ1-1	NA	TGTGCCAGCAGCCTGACAGAACATCACACTGAAGCTTTCTTT	CASSLTEHHTEAFF
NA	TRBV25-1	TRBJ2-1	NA	TGTGCCAGCAGTGAATTCGACAGAACCTACAATGAGCAGTTCTTC	CASSEFDRTYNEQFF
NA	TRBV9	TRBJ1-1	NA	TGTGCCAGCAGCGGGACGGGTGGAGAATGGAACACTGAAGCTTTCTTT	CASSGTGGEWNTEAFF
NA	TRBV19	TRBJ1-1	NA	TGTGCCAGTAGTGCCTTGCTTGCCACTGAAGCTTTCTTT	CASSALLATEAFF
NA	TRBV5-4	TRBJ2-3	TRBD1	TGTGCCAGCAGCTTGCGGACAGGGTCCGGCACAGATACGCAGTATTTT	CASSLRTGSGTDTQYF
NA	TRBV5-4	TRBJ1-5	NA	TGTGCCAGCAGCTTGGGAGGGGGTGGCGACCAGCCCCAGCATTTT	CASSLGGGGDQPQHF